Listed below are T cell receptor beta chains from one sample, sequenced in a study of cytomegalovirus exposure and HLA in healthy donors. Method: immunoSEQ multiplex PCR; TCRdb's copy keeps in-frame clones and lacks some. The data contain about 160,000 clones, around 79% of them singletons. The sequencing input was PBMCs. These TCRs come from a man between 50 and 59 years old in good health and CMV-seropositive. CDR3s include the opening cysteine and the closing phenylalanine or tryptophan. A D gene is named only where the DNA matches it firmly. Size values are once, few and many counts, or a class for expanded clones, and some rows have none.

NA,TRBV7-9,TRBJ2-7,once,CASSSSAGRSYEQYF,TGTGCCAGCAGCTCCTCGGCGGGAAGGTCGTACGAGCAGTACTTC
NA,TRBV2,TRBJ2-7,NA,CAISFSYEQYF,TGTGCCATTTCATTCTCCTACGAGCAGTACTTC
TRBD1,TRBV2,TRBJ1-1,few,CASSGDSTEAFF,TGTGCCAGCAGCGGGGACAGCACTGAAGCTTTCTTT
NA,TRBV14,TRBJ1-1,NA,CASSQERSTEAFF,TGTGCCAGCAGCCAAGAACGTAGCACTGAAGCTTTCTTT
TRBD1,TRBV6-5,TRBJ2-7,NA,CASSYRQGVVYEQYF,TGTGCCAGCAGTTACCGGCAGGGGGTGGTGTACGAGCAGTACTTC
TRBD2,TRBV11-3,TRBJ2-1,NA,CASSSRTSGRHEQFF,TGTGCCAGCAGCTCTCGGACTAGCGGGAGGCATGAGCAGTTCTTC
NA,TRBV30,TRBJ2-2,NA,CAWSVTSWGTGELFF,TGTGCCTGGAGTGTAACTAGCTGGGGCACCGGGGAGCTGTTTTTT
NA,TRBV2,TRBJ2-5,NA,CASSEAFNLETQYF,TGTGCCAGCAGTGAAGCCTTTAACTTGGAGACCCAGTACTTC
NA,TRBV30,TRBJ2-7,few,CAWSPRAYEQYF,TGTGCCTGGAGTCCCAGGGCCTACGAGCAGTACTTC
NA,TRBV5-4,TRBJ2-7,NA,CASSGRDTAYEQYF,TGTGCCAGCAGCGGCCGGGACACCGCCTACGAGCAGTACTTC
NA,TRBV7-9,TRBJ1-6,NA,CSGSQWEGGRSPLHF,TGTTCCGGCAGCCAGTGGGAGGGCGGGAGATCACCCCTCCACTTT
TRBD2,TRBV19,TRBJ2-7,NA,CASSIDLASGRALDSEQYF,TGTGCCAGTAGTATAGATCTGGCTAGCGGGAGGGCCTTAGACTCCGAGCAGTACTTC
NA,TRBV11-2,TRBJ2-7,once,CASSLVDSFRYF,TGTGCCAGCAGCTTAGTTGACAGCTTTCGGTACTTC
TRBD2,TRBV6-1,TRBJ2-3,NA,CASSGPGLAAQERDTQYF,TGTGCCAGCAGTGGGCCGGGACTAGCGGCTCAAGAGAGAGATACGCAGTATTTT
TRBD1,TRBV18,TRBJ1-1,NA,CASSGGTGRTEAFF,TGTGCCAGCTCGGGTGGGACAGGGCGTACTGAAGCTTTCTTT
TRBD1,TRBV2,TRBJ2-2,few,CASRGQANTGELFF,TGTGCCAGCAGGGGACAGGCGAACACCGGGGAGCTGTTTTTT
NA,TRBV18,TRBJ1-2,NA,CASSPYTGTFNYGYTF,TGTGCCAGCTCACCTTATACCGGGACATTCAACTATGGCTACACCTTC
NA,TRBV5-6,TRBJ2-4,NA,CASSPDAGEGIQYF,TGTGCCAGCAGCCCGGATGCAGGGGAGGGCATTCAGTACTTC
NA,TRBV6-1,TRBJ2-7,NA,CASRWGVAYEQYF,TGTGCCAGCAGATGGGGCGTAGCCTACGAGCAGTACTTC
TRBD1,TRBV7-7,TRBJ2-7,NA,CASSPKPGTGTYEQYF,TGTGCTAGCAGCCCAAAGCCCGGGACAGGAACCTACGAGCAGTACTTC
TRBD2,TRBV10-1,TRBJ2-7,NA,CASSPGLSYEQYF,TGCGCCAGCAGCCCGGGACTATCCTACGAGCAGTACTTC
TRBD1,TRBV2,TRBJ2-3,NA,CASSGQGTDTQYF,TGTGCCAGCAGTGGACAGGGGACAGATACGCAGTATTTT
NA,TRBV27,TRBJ1-1,NA,CASSQRGTEAFF,TGTGCCAGCAGCCAAAGGGGCACTGAAGCTTTCTTT
TRBD1,TRBV7-9,TRBJ1-5,NA,CASSLVGQGNQPQHF,TGTGCCAGCAGCTTAGTGGGACAGGGGAATCAGCCCCAGCATTTT
NA,TRBV5-1,TRBJ2-2,NA,CASSLVLGNTGELFF,TGCGCCAGCAGCTTGGTCCTAGGAAACACCGGGGAGCTGTTTTTT
NA,TRBV25-1,TRBJ1-6,once,CASSDYRSPLHF,TGTGCCAGCAGTGATTATCGTTCACCCCTCCACTTT
NA,TRBV6-1,TRBJ2-3,NA,CASSRTYSTDTQYF,TGTGCCAGCAGTCGGACTTATAGCACAGATACGCAGTATTTT
NA,TRBV19,TRBJ1-4,NA,CATRRSANEKLFF,TGTGCCACCAGAAGAAGTGCTAATGAAAAACTGTTTTTT
TRBD2,TRBV6-1,TRBJ2-7,NA,CASSEAEAGGYEQYF,TGTGCCAGCAGTGAAGCAGAAGCGGGAGGCTACGAGCAGTACTTC
NA,TRBV4-1,TRBJ1-1,few,CASSQEEGYTEAFF,TGCGCCAGCAGCCAAGAGGAGGGGTACACTGAAGCTTTCTTT
NA,TRBV9,TRBJ1-2,NA,CASSVDPRENGYTF,TGTGCCAGCAGCGTAGATCCCAGGGAAAATGGCTACACCTTC
TRBD1,TRBV9,TRBJ1-6,NA,CASSDGTGNSPLHF,TGTGCCAGCAGCGACGGGACAGGGAATTCACCCCTCCACTTT
NA,TRBV28,TRBJ2-3,once,CASSSSLGVAEYTDTQYF,TGTGCCAGCAGTTCCTCCCTTGGAGTAGCGGAATACACAGATACGCAGTATTTT
TRBD2,TRBV28,TRBJ2-3,NA,CASSKSGSKADTQYF,TGTGCCAGCAGTAAGAGCGGGAGTAAGGCAGATACGCAGTATTTT
TRBD2,TRBV7-2,TRBJ2-1,once,CASSLFSGIGQFF,TGTGCCAGCAGCTTATTTAGCGGGATCGGCCAGTTCTTC
NA,TRBV7-2,TRBJ1-3,few,CASREGGSGNTIYF,TGTGCCAGCCGGGAGGGGGGCTCCGGAAACACCATATATTTT
TRBD1,TRBV28,TRBJ1-2,NA,CASSRDSANYGYTF,TGTGCCAGCAGTAGGGACAGTGCCAACTATGGCTACACCTTC
NA,TRBV28,TRBJ1-1,NA,CASNQISGNTEAFF,TGTGCCAGCAACCAAATTTCAGGAAACACTGAAGCTTTCTTT
NA,TRBV7-9,TRBJ2-7,NA,CASSFPSNYEQYF,TGTGCCAGCAGCTTTCCATCTAACTACGAGCAGTACTTC
NA,TRBV28,TRBJ1-6,once,CASTISQGPLHF,TGTGCCAGCACCATAAGCCAGGGGCCCCTCCACTTT
NA,TRBV27,TRBJ2-5,few,CASSFKGETQYF,TGTGCCAGCAGTTTTAAGGGGGAGACCCAGTACTTC
NA,TRBV10-3,TRBJ2-7,NA,CAISEGRNYEQYF,TGTGCCATCAGTGAAGGCAGGAACTACGAGCAGTACTTC
TRBD2,TRBV19,TRBJ2-7,NA,CASSVGLAGNSYEQYF,TGTGCCAGTAGTGTGGGACTAGCGGGAAACTCCTACGAGCAGTACTTC
NA,TRBV28,TRBJ2-7,NA,CASSIPGEQYF,TGTGCCAGCAGTATCCCAGGCGAGCAGTACTTC
TRBD1,TRBV5-1,TRBJ2-2,NA,CASSSGQGNTGELFF,TGCGCCAGCAGCTCGGGACAGGGAAACACCGGGGAGCTGTTTTTT
NA,TRBV28,TRBJ2-7,NA,CASSSTLEHYEQYF,TGTGCCAGCAGTTCCACGCTAGAACACTACGAGCAGTACTTC
NA,TRBV19,TRBJ1-5,few,CASSIVGAGDSNQPQHF,TGTGCCAGTAGTATCGTCGGAGCAGGGGATAGCAATCAGCCCCAGCATTTT
NA,TRBV27,TRBJ2-2,few,CASSLEGEDTGELFF,TGTGCCAGCAGTTTGGAGGGAGAAGACACCGGGGAGCTGTTTTTT
NA,TRBV28,TRBJ2-3,few,CASEKPATDTQYF,TGTGCCAGCGAAAAGCCAGCGACAGATACGCAGTATTTT
TRBD2,TRBV9,TRBJ2-1,NA,CASSVGYGGFNEQFF,TGTGCCAGCAGCGTGGGATACGGGGGGTTCAATGAGCAGTTCTTC
TRBD1,TRBV11-2,TRBJ2-7,NA,CASSGQGTYEQYF,TGTGCCAGCAGCGGACAGGGGACCTACGAGCAGTACTTC
TRBD1,TRBV4-2,TRBJ2-2,once,CASSQSGQGRTGELFF,TGTGCCAGCAGCCAAAGTGGACAGGGACGAACCGGGGAGCTGTTTTTT
NA,TRBV5-4,TRBJ1-4,NA,CASSLTNQLGEKLFF,TGTGCCAGCAGCTTGACGAACCAACTAGGTGAAAAACTGTTTTTT
TRBD1,TRBV7-2,TRBJ1-6,few,CASSLTGLRNSPLHF,TGTGCCAGCAGCTTGACAGGGCTTCGTAATTCACCCCTCCACTTT
NA,TRBV27,TRBJ2-3,NA,CASSLYPGGTQYF,TGTGCCAGCAGTTTATACCCGGGGGGCACGCAGTATTTT
TRBD1,TRBV18,TRBJ2-4,NA,CASSSGTGPYDIQYF,TGTGCCAGCTCATCCGGGACAGGGCCCTATGACATTCAGTACTTC
TRBD2,TRBV28,TRBJ2-5,NA,CASSRLAGDQETQYF,TGTGCCAGCAGTAGACTAGCGGGCGACCAAGAGACCCAGTACTTC
TRBD2,TRBV5-6,TRBJ2-2,once,CASSLRSGSYGELFF,TGTGCCAGCAGCTTGAGAAGCGGGAGCTACGGGGAGCTGTTTTTT
TRBD2,TRBV10-3,TRBJ2-5,NA,CATSLLAGEVIQETQYF,TGTGCCACTTCACTACTAGCGGGAGAGGTCATACAAGAGACCCAGTACTTC
NA,TRBV18,TRBJ1-4,NA,CASSPPGVNEKLFF,TGTGCCAGCTCACCTCCGGGGGTTAATGAAAAACTGTTTTTT